The T cell receptor beta chain described here comes from a study of blood T cells in healthy people across ages. The CDR3 has 15 residues. Germline CDR1 is LGHDT and CDR2 is YNNKEL (reference sequence). Study-level findings and limits: Strong correlation was found linking TCR beta diversity to naive T cell percentage. For the donors, CMV status was unknown and possibly confounded expanded clonotype changes.

On this clonotype itself: The antigen is not known.

Each individual donor underwent a draw of ten milliliters of peripheral blood. It was with a sample-barcoded 5' primer and a J-beta primer mix that a second PCR of roughly 6 to 12 cycles was run. TCRdb redid the calling of the 5' RACE reads with MiXCR, one entry per CDR3 protein. This table has around 2 million distinct CDR3 sequences, about two fifths appearing once. This receptor was identified in a human donor in good health. The chain combines TRBV3-1 with TRBJ2-4; 9 positions match TRBD2. Matching the DNA end better, TRBJ2-5 makes the J call doubtful. Sequencing was done on a sample of blood. As DNA, the CDR3 is TGTGCCAGCAGCGACCGAGCGGGGGGCCTTGAGACCCAGTACTTC. Protein: CASSDRAGGLETQYF.